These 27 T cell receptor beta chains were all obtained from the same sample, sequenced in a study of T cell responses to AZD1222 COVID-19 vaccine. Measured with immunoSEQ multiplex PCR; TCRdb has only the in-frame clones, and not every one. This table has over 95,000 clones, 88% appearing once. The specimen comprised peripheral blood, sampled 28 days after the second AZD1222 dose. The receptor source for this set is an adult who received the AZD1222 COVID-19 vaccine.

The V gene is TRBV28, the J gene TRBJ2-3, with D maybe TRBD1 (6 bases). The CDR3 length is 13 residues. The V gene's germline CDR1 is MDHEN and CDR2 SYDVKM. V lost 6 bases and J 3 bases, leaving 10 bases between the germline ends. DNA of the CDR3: TGTGCCAGCAGCAACACAGGGACAGATACGCAGTATTTT. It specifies CASSNTGTDTQYF.

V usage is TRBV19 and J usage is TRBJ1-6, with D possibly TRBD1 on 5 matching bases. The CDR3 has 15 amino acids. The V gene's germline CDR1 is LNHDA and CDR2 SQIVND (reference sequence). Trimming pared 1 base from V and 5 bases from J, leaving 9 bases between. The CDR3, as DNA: TGTGCCAGTAGTATAGGGGACGTCGATAATTCACCCCTCCACTTT. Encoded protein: CASSIGDVDNSPLHF.

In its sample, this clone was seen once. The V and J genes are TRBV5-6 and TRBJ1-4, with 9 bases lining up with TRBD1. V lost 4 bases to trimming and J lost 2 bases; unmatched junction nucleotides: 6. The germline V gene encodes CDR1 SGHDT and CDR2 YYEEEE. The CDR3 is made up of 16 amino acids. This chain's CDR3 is CASSPDRGFTNEKLFF. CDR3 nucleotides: TGTGCCAGCAGCCCCGACAGGGGGTTCACTAATGAAAAACTGTTTTTT.

The CDR3 here is CASSFGTQYGYTF. CDR3 nucleotide sequence: TGTGCCAGCAGCTTTGGGACCCAGTATGGCTACACCTTC. V is TRBV2 and J is TRBJ1-2; tentatively, D is TRBD1 (5 bases). Trimming pared 6 bases from V and 5 bases from J, leaving 13 bases between. Germline assignment: CDR1 SNHLY and CDR2 FYNNEI. CDR3 length: 13 amino acids.

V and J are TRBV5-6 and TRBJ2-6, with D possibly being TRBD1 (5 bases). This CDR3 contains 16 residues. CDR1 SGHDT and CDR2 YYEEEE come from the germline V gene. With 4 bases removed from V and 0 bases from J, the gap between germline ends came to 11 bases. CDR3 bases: TGTGCCAGCAGCCCGCTGGGGCCCTCTGGGGCCAACGTCCTGACTTTC. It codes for CASSPLGPSGANVLTF.

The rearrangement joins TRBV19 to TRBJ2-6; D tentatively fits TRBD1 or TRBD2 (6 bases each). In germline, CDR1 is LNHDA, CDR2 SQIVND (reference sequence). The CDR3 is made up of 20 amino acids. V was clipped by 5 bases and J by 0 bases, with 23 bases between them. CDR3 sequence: CASSGGDTAMVHSGANVLTF. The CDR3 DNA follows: TGTGCCAGTAGTGGAGGGGACACCGCCATGGTGCACTCTGGGGCCAACGTCCTGACTTTC.

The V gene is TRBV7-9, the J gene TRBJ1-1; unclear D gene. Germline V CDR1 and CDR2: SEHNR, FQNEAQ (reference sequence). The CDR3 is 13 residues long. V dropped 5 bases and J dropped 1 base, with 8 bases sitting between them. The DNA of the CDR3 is TGTGCCAGCAGCCAGATGGAGAACACTGAAGCTTTCTTT. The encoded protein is CASSQMENTEAFF.

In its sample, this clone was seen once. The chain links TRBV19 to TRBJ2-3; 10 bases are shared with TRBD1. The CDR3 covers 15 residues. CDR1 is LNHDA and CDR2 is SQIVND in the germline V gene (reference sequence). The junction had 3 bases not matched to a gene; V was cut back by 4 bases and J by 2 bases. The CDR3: CASSKGTGATDTQYF. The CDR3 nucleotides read TGTGCCAGTAGTAAAGGGACAGGGGCCACAGATACGCAGTATTTT.

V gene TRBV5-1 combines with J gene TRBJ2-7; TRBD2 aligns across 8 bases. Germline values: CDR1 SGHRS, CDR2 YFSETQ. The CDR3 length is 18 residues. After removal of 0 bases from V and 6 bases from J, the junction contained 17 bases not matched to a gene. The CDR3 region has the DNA TGCGCCAGCAGCTTGGCCAATCGGGGGGGGCAGCCCCGTCTCGAGCAGTACTTC. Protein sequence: CASSLANRGGQPRLEQYF.

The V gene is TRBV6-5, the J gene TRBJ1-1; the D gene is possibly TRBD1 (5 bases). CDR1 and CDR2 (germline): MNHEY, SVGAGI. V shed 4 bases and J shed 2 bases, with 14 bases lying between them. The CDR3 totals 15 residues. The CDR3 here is CASSSSTGANTEAFF. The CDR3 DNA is TGTGCCAGCAGTTCCTCCACCGGGGCAAACACTGAAGCTTTCTTT.

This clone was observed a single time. The CDR3 sequence: CSVDVGDNYGYTF. CDR3 sequence (DNA): TGCAGCGTTGACGTCGGGGATAACTATGGCTACACCTTC. The chain links TRBV29-1 to TRBJ1-2; no reliable D call. CDR1 and CDR2 (germline): SQVTM, ANQGSEA. Trimming shortened V by 3 bases and J by 1 base, and 9 bases separated the two germline ends. The CDR3 is made up of 13 amino acids.

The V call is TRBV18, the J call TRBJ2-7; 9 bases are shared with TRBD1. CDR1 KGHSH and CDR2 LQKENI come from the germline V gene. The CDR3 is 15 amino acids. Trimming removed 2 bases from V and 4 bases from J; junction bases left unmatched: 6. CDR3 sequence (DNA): TGTGCCAGCTCACCAGGGACAGGGAGAAGGTACGAGCAGTACTTC. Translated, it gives CASSPGTGRRYEQYF.

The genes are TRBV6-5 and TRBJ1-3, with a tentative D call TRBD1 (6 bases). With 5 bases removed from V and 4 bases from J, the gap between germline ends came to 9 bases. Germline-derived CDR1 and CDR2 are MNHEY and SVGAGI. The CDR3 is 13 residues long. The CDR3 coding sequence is TGTGCCAGCAGTACAGGGCCCGGAAACACCATATATTTT. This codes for CASSTGPGNTIYF.

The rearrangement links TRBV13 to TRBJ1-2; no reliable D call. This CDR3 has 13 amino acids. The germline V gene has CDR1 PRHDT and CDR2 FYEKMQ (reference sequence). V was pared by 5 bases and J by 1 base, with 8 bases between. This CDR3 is CASSMGFNYGYTF. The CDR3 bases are TGTGCCAGCAGCATGGGATTTAACTATGGCTACACCTTC.

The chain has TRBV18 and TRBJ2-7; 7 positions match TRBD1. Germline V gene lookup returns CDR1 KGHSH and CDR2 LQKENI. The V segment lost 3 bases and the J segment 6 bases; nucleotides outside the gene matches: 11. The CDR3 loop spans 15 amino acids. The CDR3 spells CASSPDRVGVGEQYF. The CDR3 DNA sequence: TGTGCCAGCTCACCTGACAGGGTAGGGGTCGGCGAGCAGTACTTC.

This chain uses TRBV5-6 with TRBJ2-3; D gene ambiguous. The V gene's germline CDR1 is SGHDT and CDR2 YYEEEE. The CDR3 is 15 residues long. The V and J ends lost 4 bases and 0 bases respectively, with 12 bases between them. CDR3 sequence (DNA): TGTGCCAGCAGCCGGAGAGCGCTTAGCACAGATACGCAGTATTTT. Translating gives CASSRRALSTDTQYF.

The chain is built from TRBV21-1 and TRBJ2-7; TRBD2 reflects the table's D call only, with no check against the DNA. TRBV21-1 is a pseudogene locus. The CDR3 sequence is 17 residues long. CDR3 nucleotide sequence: TGTGCCAGCAGCTACGGACTAGCGGGCAGGAGCTCCTACGAGCAGTACTTC. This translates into CASSYGLAGRSSYEQYF.

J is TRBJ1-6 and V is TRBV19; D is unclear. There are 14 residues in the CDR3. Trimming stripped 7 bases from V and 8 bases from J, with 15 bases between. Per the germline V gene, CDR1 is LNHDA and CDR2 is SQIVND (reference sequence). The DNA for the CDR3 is TGTGCCAGTAACCCCTGGCCTGAAGATTCACCCCTCCACTTT. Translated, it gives CASNPWPEDSPLHF.

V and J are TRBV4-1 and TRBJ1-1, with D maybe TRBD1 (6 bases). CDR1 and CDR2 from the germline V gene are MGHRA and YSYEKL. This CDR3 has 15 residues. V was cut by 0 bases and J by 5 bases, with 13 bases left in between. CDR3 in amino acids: CASSQDLGGRTEAFF. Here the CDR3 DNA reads TGCGCCAGCAGCCAAGATTTGGGGGGGCGGACTGAAGCTTTCTTT.

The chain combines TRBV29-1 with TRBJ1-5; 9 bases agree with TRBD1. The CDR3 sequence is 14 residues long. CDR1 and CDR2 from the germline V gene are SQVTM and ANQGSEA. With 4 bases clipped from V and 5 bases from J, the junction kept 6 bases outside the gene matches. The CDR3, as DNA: TGCAGCGTTGTCGACAGGGGGGAGGATCAGCCCCAGCATTTT. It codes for CSVVDRGEDQPQHF. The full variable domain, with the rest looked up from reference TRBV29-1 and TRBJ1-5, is SAVISQKPSRDICQRGTSLTIQCQVDSQVTMMFWYRQQPGQSLTLIATANQGSEATYESGFVIDKFPISRPNLTFSTLTVSNMSPEDSSIYLCSVVDRGEDQPQHFGDGTRLSIL.

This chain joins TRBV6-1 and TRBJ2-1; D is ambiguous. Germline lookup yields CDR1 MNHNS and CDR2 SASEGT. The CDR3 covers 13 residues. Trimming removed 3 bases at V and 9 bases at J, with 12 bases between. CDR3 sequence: CASSEPAFGEQFF. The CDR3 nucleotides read TGTGCCAGCAGTGAGCCAGCCTTCGGTGAGCAGTTCTTC.

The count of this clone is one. The CDR3 protein is CASSPLDSPYGYTF. In nucleotides, the CDR3 is TGTGCCAGCTCACCCCTTGACAGCCCTTATGGCTACACCTTC. The chain joins TRBV18 to TRBJ1-2, with D possibly matching TRBD1 (5 bases). Germline V gives CDR1 KGHSH, CDR2 LQKENI. This CDR3 is 14 amino acids long. V was trimmed by 3 bases and J by 5 bases, leaving 13 bases between them.

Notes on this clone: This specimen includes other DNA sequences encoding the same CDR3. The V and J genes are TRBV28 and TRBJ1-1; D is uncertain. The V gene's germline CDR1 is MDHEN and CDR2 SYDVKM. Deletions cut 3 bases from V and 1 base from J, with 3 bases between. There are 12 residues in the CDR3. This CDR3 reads CASSLRNTEAFF. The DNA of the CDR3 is TGTGCCAGCAGTTTGAGGAACACTGAAGCTTTCTTT.

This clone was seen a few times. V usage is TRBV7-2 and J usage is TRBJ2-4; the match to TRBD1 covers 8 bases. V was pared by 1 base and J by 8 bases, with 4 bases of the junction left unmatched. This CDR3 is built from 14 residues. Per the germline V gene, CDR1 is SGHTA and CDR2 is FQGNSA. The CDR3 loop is CASSLGQGADIQYF. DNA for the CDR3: TGTGCCAGCAGCTTAGGGCAGGGGGCTGACATTCAGTACTTC.

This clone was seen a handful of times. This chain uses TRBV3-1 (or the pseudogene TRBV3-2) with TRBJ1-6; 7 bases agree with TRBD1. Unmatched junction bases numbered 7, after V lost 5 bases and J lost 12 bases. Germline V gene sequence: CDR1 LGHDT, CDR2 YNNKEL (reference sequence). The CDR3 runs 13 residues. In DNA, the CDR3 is TGTGCCAGCAGCTCCCGAACAGGGGTACCCCTCCACTTT. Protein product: CASSSRTGVPLHF.

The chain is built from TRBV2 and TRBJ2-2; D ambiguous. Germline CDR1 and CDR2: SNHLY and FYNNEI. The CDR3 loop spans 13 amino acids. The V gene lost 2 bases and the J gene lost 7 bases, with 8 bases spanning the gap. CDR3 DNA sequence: TGTGCCAGCAGTGAAACGACGGTCGGGGAGCTGTTTTTT. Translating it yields CASSETTVGELFF.

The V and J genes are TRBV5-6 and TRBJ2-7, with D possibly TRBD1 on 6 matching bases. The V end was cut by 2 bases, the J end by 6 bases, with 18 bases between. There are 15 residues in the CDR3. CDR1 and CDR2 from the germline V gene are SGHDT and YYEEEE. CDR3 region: CASSFGQPGQGEQYF. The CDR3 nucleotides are TGTGCCAGCAGCTTTGGACAACCGGGACAAGGCGAGCAGTACTTC.